Presented here are 24 T cell receptor beta chains from one specimen sequenced in a study of blood T cell repertoires in COVID-19. Profiling relied on immunoSEQ multiplex PCR, and the TCRdb table lists in-frame clones only, not all of them. The sample holds 150,000 to 160,000 clones, around 78% seen once. The sequenced sample was peripheral blood. The origin of the receptors is an elderly man with acute or convalescent COVID-19.

V and J are TRBV7-2 and TRBJ1-5; D not resolved. The V gene's germline CDR1 is SGHTA and CDR2 FQGNSA. Trimming left V 3 bases short and J 1 base short, with 4 bases between. The CDR3 covers 13 residues. This CDR3 reads CASSLRSNQPQHF. DNA for the CDR3: TGTGCCAGCAGCTTGCGGAGCAATCAGCCCCAGCATTTT.

The chain links TRBV3-1 (or the pseudogene TRBV3-2) to TRBJ2-7; a weak D match, TRBD2 (5 bases). Trimming cost V 1 base and J 6 bases, with 13 bases left between them. The CDR3 covers 14 residues. Germline CDR1 LGHDT, CDR2 YNNKEL (reference sequence). CDR3 sequence reads: CASSQGFRGFEQYV. The CDR3 region has the DNA TGTGCCAGCAGCCAAGGGTTTAGAGGGTTCGAGCAGTACGTC.

In the case of this clone: The identical CDR3 is also encoded by other nucleotide sequences in the sample. The rearrangement joins TRBV9 to TRBJ1-1; D remains ambiguous. The CDR3 runs 13 residues. The V gene's germline CDR1 is SGDLS and CDR2 YYNGEE. V was pared by 2 bases and J by 0 bases, with 5 bases between. For the CDR3, the DNA is TGTGCCAGCAGCGTGGCAGTGAACACTGAAGCTTTCTTT. This encodes CASSVAVNTEAFF.

J is TRBJ1-3 and V is TRBV5-1; D remains ambiguous. Trimming took 0 bases from V and 0 from J, leaving 10 bases between them. This CDR3 has 16 residues. Germline assignment: CDR1 SGHRS and CDR2 YFSETQ. Here the CDR3 DNA reads TGCGCCAGCAGCTTGGTATCGGCGGGCTCTGGAAACACCATATATTTT. This codes for CASSLVSAGSGNTIYF.

A note on this clone: Other DNA sequences in this sample translate to the same CDR3. This chain links TRBV3-1 (or the pseudogene TRBV3-2) with TRBJ2-3; 9 bases match TRBD2. With V trimmed by 4 bases and J by 5 bases, 7 bases remained unmatched. The CDR3 extends over 15 amino acids. The germline gives CDR1 LGHDT, CDR2 YNNKEL (reference sequence). In DNA form, the CDR3 reads TGTGCCAGCAGCCCCCAGCGGGGGGCGCGAGATACGCAGTATTTT. Amino acid sequence: CASSPQRGARDTQYF.

The rearrangement uses TRBV19 and TRBJ1-1; a weak D match, TRBD1 (5 bases). Trimming pared 5 bases from V and 2 bases from J, leaving 9 bases between. Germline CDR1 LNHDA, CDR2 SQIVND (reference sequence). This CDR3 comprises 13 residues. The CDR3 protein is CASSSQVNTEAFF. The CDR3 DNA follows: TGTGCCAGTAGTTCACAGGTCAACACTGAAGCTTTCTTT.

The chain combines TRBV15 with TRBJ2-7, with a possible D match to TRBD2 (5 bases). In germline, CDR1 is LNHNV, CDR2 YYDKDF (reference sequence). CDR3 length: 14 residues. V was cut by 0 bases and J by 5 bases, with 11 bases left in between. CDR3 region: CATSRDVLANEQYV. CDR3 nucleotides: TGTGCCACCAGCAGAGATGTCCTAGCCAACGAGCAGTACGTC.

The chain is built from TRBV29-1 and TRBJ2-5, with TRBD1 matching 10 bases. Germline V gene data show CDR1 as SQVTM and CDR2 as ANQGSEA. The V and J ends lost 7 bases and 5 bases, in that order; junction bases with no gene match: 7. The CDR3 contains 13 residues. The CDR3 loop reads CSARQGAGETQYF. CDR3 coding DNA: TGCAGCGCACGACAGGGGGCAGGGGAGACCCAGTACTTC.

The gene calls are TRBV13 and TRBJ2-2; 8 bases map to TRBD1. The CDR3 sequence is 14 residues long. The V segment lost 6 bases and the J segment 7 bases; nucleotides outside the gene matches: 7. From germline, CDR1 is PRHDT and CDR2 FYEKMQ (reference sequence). The CDR3 protein is CASRRDRQSGELFF. The CDR3 DNA follows: TGTGCCAGCAGGCGGGACAGGCAGAGCGGGGAGCTGTTTTTT. Looking up the rest from reference TRBV13 and TRBJ2-2 gives the full variable domain: AAGVIQSPRHLIKEKRETATLKCYPIPRHDTVYWYQQGPGQDPQFLISFYEKMQSDKGSIPDRFSAQQFSDYHSELNMSSLELGDSALYFCASRRDRQSGELFFGEGSRLTVL.

Concerning this clone: The identical CDR3 is also encoded by other nucleotide sequences in the sample. The rearrangement joins TRBV2 to TRBJ1-5, with D perhaps matching TRBD1 (5 bases). Germline V gene lookup returns CDR1 SNHLY and CDR2 FYNNEI. V lost 5 bases to trimming and J lost 3 bases, with 8 bases between them. The CDR3 contains 13 residues. DNA of the CDR3: TGTGCCAGCAGTCAGGGCTCCAATCAGCCCCAGCATTTT. Protein product: CASSQGSNQPQHF.

This chain connects TRBV9 to TRBJ1-5, with TRBD1 identical over 8 bases. The CDR3 is 14 residues long. Germline CDR1 SGDLS, CDR2 YYNGEE. V shed 0 bases and J 4 bases; nucleotides not matched to a gene: 0. CDR3 bases: TGTGCCAGCAGCGTAGGGACAGGGAATCAGCCCCAGCATTTT. This translates into CASSVGTGNQPQHF.

This clone was counted only a few times. The rearrangement links TRBV7-2 to TRBJ2-7; possibly TRBD2 for D (5 bases). The CDR3 consists of 13 residues. The germline CDR1 and CDR2 sequences are SGHTA and FQGNSA. Trimming took 3 bases from V and 3 from J, leaving 9 bases between them. This CDR3 is CASSFARVYEQYV. The CDR3 bases are TGTGCCAGCAGCTTTGCGAGGGTCTACGAGCAGTACGTC.

This clone appeared once. The V call is TRBV19, the J call TRBJ2-3; D is unresolved. The germline V gene has CDR1 LNHDA and CDR2 SQIVND (reference sequence). This CDR3 has 15 residues. Trimming cost V 3 bases and J 2 bases, with 12 bases left between them. The CDR3 coding sequence is TGTGCCAGTAGTATGCCGGTCGGGTTCACAGATACGCAGTATTTT. This encodes CASSMPVGFTDTQYF.

This chain connects TRBV7-8 to TRBJ1-4; TRBD1 is a possible D gene (6 bases). Germline assignment: CDR1 SGHVS and CDR2 FQNEAQ. The V gene lost 3 bases and the J gene lost 6 bases, with 11 bases spanning the gap. This CDR3 region has 14 residues. DNA of the CDR3: TGTGCCAGCAGCTTCGGGACAAGTTATGAAAAACTGTTTTTT. Amino acids: CASSFGTSYEKLFF.

The chain couples TRBV29-1 to TRBJ1-2, with 9 bases aligning to TRBD1. V was pared by 4 bases and J by 9 bases, with 3 bases of the junction left unmatched. Per the germline V gene, CDR1 is SQVTM and CDR2 is ANQGSEA. CDR3 length: 11 residues. CDR3 sequence: CSVGDRVSYTF. The CDR3 DNA sequence: TGCAGCGTTGGGGACAGGGTTAGCTACACCTTC.

The rearrangement links TRBV27 to TRBJ2-1, with D possibly matching TRBD2 (6 bases). The CDR3 is 17 amino acids. Trimming cost V 7 bases and J 8 bases, with 27 bases left between them. Germline V lookup: CDR1 MNHEY, CDR2 SMNVEV (reference sequence). This CDR3 is CASTYTTTAGRVDEQFF. The DNA of the CDR3 is TGTGCCAGCACCTATACAACGACAGCGGGTAGAGTCGATGAGCAGTTCTTC.

V and J are TRBV2 and TRBJ2-1, with TRBD2 matching 12 bases. Per germline, CDR1 SNHLY and CDR2 FYNNEI. The CDR3 is made up of 15 amino acids. The V segment lost 5 bases and the J segment 11 bases; nucleotides outside the gene matches: 10. For the CDR3, the DNA is TGTGCCAGCAGTTCCGGACTAGCGGGACCCTCTAAGCAGTTCTTC. This gives the protein CASSSGLAGPSKQFF.

On this clone itself: Other DNA sequences from this sample encode an identical CDR3 as well. The chain joins TRBV19 to TRBJ1-2; 7 bases are shared with TRBD1. V gave up 1 base and J gave up 5 bases; unmatched junction bases: 7. This CDR3 is 15 amino acids long. CDR1 LNHDA and CDR2 SQIVND come from the germline V gene (reference sequence). The CDR3 spells CASSIGNRGEYGYTF. As DNA, the CDR3 is TGTGCCAGTAGTATAGGAAACAGGGGCGAATATGGCTACACCTTC. Complete variable domain (other parts from reference TRBV19 and TRBJ1-2): DGGITQSPKYLFRKEGQNVTLSCEQNLNHDAMYWYRQDPGQGLRLIYYSQIVNDFQKGDIAEGYSVSREKKESFPLTVTSAQKNPTAFYLCASSIGNRGEYGYTFGSGTRLTVV.

The chain carries TRBV6-5 and TRBJ1-2, with TRBD1 identical over 11 bases. The CDR3 is made up of 15 amino acids. The germline V gene encodes CDR1 MNHEY and CDR2 SVGAGI. V shed 7 bases and J 2 bases; nucleotides not matched to a gene: 6. The CDR3 region is CASTSRDRGNYGYTF. CDR3 in DNA: TGTGCCAGCACTTCCCGGGACAGGGGGAACTATGGCTACACCTTC.

The chain uses TRBV2 and TRBJ1-6; 10 nucleotides agree with TRBD1. V was pared by 7 bases and J by 2 bases, with 2 bases of the junction left unmatched. The germline V gene encodes CDR1 SNHLY and CDR2 FYNNEI. CDR3 length equals 15 residues. The chain's CDR3 is CASMTGGAYNSPLHF. The CDR3 DNA reads TGTGCCAGCATGACAGGGGGCGCCTATAATTCACCCCTCCACTTT.

The gene calls are TRBV7-2 and TRBJ2-1; D perhaps matches TRBD1 (6 bases). Trimming cost V 5 bases and J 5 bases, with 16 bases left between them. CDR1 and CDR2 from the germline V gene are SGHTA and FQGNSA. The CDR3 is made up of 15 amino acids. The CDR3: CASSKTTGFNNEQFF. The DNA for the CDR3 is TGTGCCAGCAGCAAAACGACAGGATTTAACAATGAGCAGTTCTTC.

The rearrangement uses TRBV7-2 and TRBJ2-3; 7 bases map to TRBD2. The CDR3 is 15 amino acids. Germline assignment: CDR1 SGHTA and CDR2 FQGNSA. Losses at the gene ends were 2 bases for V and 1 base for J; bases not matched to a gene: 3. The CDR3 here is CASSLRSGGTDTQYF. In nucleotides, the CDR3 is TGTGCCAGCAGCTTACGCAGCGGGGGCACAGATACGCAGTATTTT.

The rearrangement links TRBV28 to TRBJ1-2; TRBD1 aligns across 10 bases. Germline V gene lookup returns CDR1 MDHEN and CDR2 SYDVKM. V shed 6 bases, J shed 7 bases, and the junction held 8 bases outside the gene matches. The CDR3 has 14 amino acids. The CDR3 sequence is CASSPGTGDFGYTF. The CDR3 coding sequence is TGTGCCAGCAGCCCCGGGACAGGGGATTTTGGCTACACCTTC.

The chain has TRBV2 and TRBJ2-3; maybe TRBD1 (6 bases). CDR1 and CDR2 (germline): SNHLY, FYNNEI. The CDR3 totals 14 residues. The V and J ends lost 5 bases and 0 bases respectively, with 9 bases between them. DNA for the CDR3: TGTGCCAGCAGTCAACAGGGTAGCACAGATACGCAGTATTTT. Translation: CASSQQGSTDTQYF. The full variable domain, with the rest looked up from reference TRBV2 and TRBJ2-3, is EPEVTQTPSHQVTQMGQEVILRCVPISNHLYFYWYRQILGQKVEFLVSFYNNEISEKSEIFDDQFSVERPDGSNFTLKIRSTKLEDSAMYFCASSQQGSTDTQYFGPGTRLTVL.